This T cell receptor (beta chain) was identified in a study of identical twins. This clonotype was seen a few times. Its cognate antigen is unknown. The germline V and J ends were trimmed by 6 bases and 4 bases, with 18 bases remaining between them. Germline values: CDR1 MNHEY, CDR2 SVGEGT. The length of the CDR3 is 16 residues. With template switching, a universal primer site was added, and the cDNA carried unique molecular identifiers. TCRdb passed the 5' RACE reads through MiXCR, listing each CDR3 protein once. The data show 200,000 to 300,000 distinct CDR3 sequences, roughly 10% seen once. Whole-study findings and limits: For cord blood, abundant beta clonotypes had fewer insertions, unlike memory repertoires, which showed none.

The origin of this receptor is a man over 45 in good health. Sequencing used memory T cells sorted from blood. The chain combines TRBV6-2 or TRBV6-3 with TRBJ2-2; a possible D gene is TRBD1 (6 bases). The CDR3 sequence: CASRTHARGGTGELFF. The CDR3 DNA follows: TGTGCCAGCAGGACCCATGCCAGGGGTGGCACCGGGGAGCTGTTTTTT.